Listed below are T cell receptor beta chains from one sample, sequenced in a study of shared clonotypes between healthy human individuals. Sequencing used immunoSEQ multiplex PCR; TCRdb keeps in-frame clones, though not all of them. The sample yields a few million clones, around 95% seen once. Sequenced sample: naive CD4+ T cells sorted from blood. The receptors originated from a man between 18 and 35 years old in good health. The CDR3 runs from the conserved cysteine through the conserved F or W. Each record gives: D gene, clone size, V gene, J gene, CDR3 protein, CDR3 DNA. A D gene is named only where the DNA matches it firmly. Rows give clone size only sometimes, using once, few, many, or a class for an expanded clone.

D: .
size: once
V: TRBV5-4
J: TRBJ1-1
CDR3: CASSHGQRNDEAFF
DNA: TGTGCCAGCAGCCATGGACAAAGAAACGACGAAGCTTTCTTT

D: TRBD1
size: .
V: TRBV7-6
J: TRBJ2-5
CDR3: CASSPDGQGPSWGETQYF
DNA: TGTGCCAGCAGCCCCGATGGACAGGGACCCTCCTGGGGGGAGACCCAGTACTTC

D: .
size: .
V: TRBV7-9
J: TRBJ2-5
CDR3: CASSFSGEETQYF
DNA: TGTGCCAGCAGCTTCTCCGGGGAAGAGACCCAGTACTTC

D: TRBD2
size: .
V: TRBV9
J: TRBJ2-1
CDR3: CASSPREGQVNEQFF
DNA: TGTGCCAGCAGCCCCCGGGAGGGCCAGGTCAATGAGCAGTTCTTC

D: TRBD2
size: .
V: TRBV19
J: TRBJ2-1
CDR3: CASTSFGERGLNEQFF
DNA: TGTGCCAGTACCTCGTTCGGGGAGCGGGGTCTCAATGAGCAGTTCTTC

D: TRBD1
size: .
V: TRBV5-1
J: TRBJ2-7
CDR3: CASSLGTGQGAYEQYF
DNA: TGCGCCAGCAGCTTGGGGACCGGACAGGGGGCATACGAGCAGTACTTC

D: .
size: once
V: TRBV28
J: TRBJ1-3
CDR3: CASGPWTDGNTIYF
DNA: TGTGCCAGCGGGCCGTGGACTGATGGAAACACCATATATTTT

D: .
size: once
V: TRBV10-3
J: TRBJ1-2
CDR3: CAISVDIYGYTF
DNA: TGTGCCATCAGTGTAGACATTTATGGCTACACCTTC

D: .
size: once
V: TRBV4-3
J: TRBJ1-4
CDR3: CASSQDRSTNEKLFF
DNA: TGCGCCAGCAGCCAAGATAGGTCAACTAATGAAAAACTGTTTTTT

D: TRBD2
size: .
V: TRBV7-2
J: TRBJ2-1
CDR3: CASSLSGGSYNEQFF
DNA: TGTGCCAGCAGCTTGTCGGGAGGGTCCTACAATGAGCAGTTCTTC

D: TRBD1
size: .
V: TRBV15
J: TRBJ1-3
CDR3: CATSMGQLARGNTIYF
DNA: TGTGCCACCAGCATGGGACAGCTAGCCAGGGGAAACACCATATATTTT

D: .
size: .
V: TRBV28
J: TRBJ2-7
CDR3: CASSPIGPQGYEQYF
DNA: TGTGCCAGCAGCCCCATCGGGCCGCAAGGGTACGAGCAGTACTTC

D: .
size: .
V: TRBV28
J: TRBJ2-7
CDR3: CASSPRDTYEQYF
DNA: TGTGCCAGCAGCCCACGAGACACCTACGAGCAGTACTTC

D: TRBD1
size: .
V: TRBV19
J: TRBJ2-1
CDR3: CASKMGTGSNEQFF
DNA: TGTGCCAGTAAAATGGGGACAGGGAGCAATGAGCAGTTCTTC

D: .
size: .
V: TRBV5-4
J: TRBJ1-1
CDR3: CASSLGQVNTEAFF
DNA: TGTGCCAGCAGCTTGGGGCAAGTGAACACTGAAGCTTTCTTT

D: .
size: .
V: TRBV6-6
J: TRBJ1-3
CDR3: CASSYSPDRRNTIYF
DNA: TGTGCCAGCAGTTACTCCCCGGACAGACGAAACACCATATATTTT

D: TRBD1
size: .
V: TRBV5-1
J: TRBJ2-1
CDR3: CASSLEGQSSYNEQFF
DNA: TGCGCCAGCAGCTTGGAGGGACAGAGCTCCTACAATGAGCAGTTCTTC

D: TRBD1
size: .
V: TRBV6-7
J: TRBJ1-2
CDR3: CASSYQEKTGEKANYGYTF
DNA: TGTGCCAGCAGTTACCAAGAAAAGACAGGGGAGAAAGCTAACTATGGCTACACCTTC

D: .
size: once
V: TRBV6-4
J: TRBJ2-4
CDR3: CASNNRGYVAKNIQYF
DNA: TGTGCCAGCAACAATAGGGGGTATGTAGCCAAAAACATTCAGTACTTC

D: .
size: .
V: TRBV19
J: TRBJ2-2
CDR3: CASSTTRSTGELFF
DNA: TGTGCCAGTAGTACTACAAGGTCTACCGGGGAGCTGTTTTTT

D: .
size: once
V: TRBV23-1
J: TRBJ2-3
CDR3: CASSQSAGLNTQYF
DNA: TGCGCCAGCAGTCAATCTGCAGGGCTAAATACGCAGTATTTT

D: TRBD1
size: .
V: TRBV15
J: TRBJ2-3
CDR3: CATSIRDRSTDTQYF
DNA: TGTGCCACCAGCATCCGGGACAGGAGCACAGATACGCAGTATTTT

D: TRBD1
size: .
V: TRBV28
J: TRBJ1-6
CDR3: CASSPGTGLDSPLHF
DNA: TGTGCCAGCAGTCCCGGGACAGGTCTAGATTCACCCCTCCACTTT

D: .
size: .
V: TRBV5-4
J: TRBJ1-6
CDR3: CASSLANDRNSPLHF
DNA: TGTGCCAGCAGCTTGGCCAATGACAGAAATTCACCCCTCCACTTT

D: .
size: .
V: TRBV27
J: TRBJ2-7
CDR3: CASGMTTSYEQYF
DNA: TGTGCCAGCGGGATGACAACCTCCTACGAGCAGTACTTC

D: TRBD1
size: .
V: TRBV28
J: TRBJ2-6
CDR3: CASSLLTGTDSGANVLTF
DNA: TGTGCCAGCAGCCTCTTGACAGGGACCGACTCTGGGGCCAACGTCCTGACTTTC

D: .
size: .
V: TRBV6-5
J: TRBJ2-5
CDR3: CASSYGTSQYF
DNA: TGTGCCAGCAGTTACGGGACTTCCCAGTACTTC

D: TRBD2
size: .
V: TRBV18
J: TRBJ2-1
CDR3: CASSPPAGASDNEQFF
DNA: TGTGCCAGCTCACCACCAGCGGGAGCTTCGGACAATGAGCAGTTCTTC

D: .
size: .
V: TRBV5-1
J: TRBJ2-5
CDR3: CASGTSEWAGALATQYF
DNA: TGCGCCAGCGGCACTAGTGAGTGGGCAGGGGCCCTGGCGACCCAGTACTTC

D: TRBD1
size: once
V: TRBV6-5
J: TRBJ1-5
CDR3: CASSPQLDRDQPQHF
DNA: TGTGCCAGCAGTCCCCAGCTGGACAGGGACCAGCCCCAGCATTTT

D: .
size: .
V: TRBV9
J: TRBJ2-3
CDR3: CASSPRTDTQYF
DNA: TGTGCCAGCAGCCCGAGGACAGATACGCAGTATTTT

D: .
size: once
V: TRBV2
J: TRBJ2-2
CDR3: CASRGYRSTGELFF
DNA: TGTGCCAGCAGAGGTTACAGGTCGACCGGGGAGCTGTTTTTT

D: TRBD1
size: .
V: TRBV7-2
J: TRBJ2-7
CDR3: CASSPRGTGPFEQYF
DNA: TGTGCCAGCAGCCCACGGGGGACAGGGCCCTTCGAGCAGTACTTC

D: .
size: .
V: TRBV28
J: TRBJ1-4
CDR3: CASSWGTEKLFF
DNA: TGTGCCAGCAGTTGGGGGACCGAAAAACTGTTTTTT

D: .
size: .
V: TRBV19
J: TRBJ1-4
CDR3: CASRQANEKLFF
DNA: TGTGCCAGCAGACAGGCGAATGAAAAACTGTTTTTT

D: .
size: once
V: TRBV4-1
J: TRBJ2-5
CDR3: CASSQLGGTQYF
DNA: TGCGCCAGCAGCCAACTGGGTGGGACCCAGTACTTC

D: TRBD1
size: .
V: TRBV7-2
J: TRBJ1-2
CDR3: CASSVRQGANYGYTF
DNA: TGTGCCAGCAGCGTCCGACAGGGGGCTAACTATGGCTACACCTTC

D: TRBD1
size: once
V: TRBV7-7
J: TRBJ2-1
CDR3: CASSSGTGNEQFF
DNA: TGTGCTAGCAGTTCTGGGACAGGGAATGAGCAGTTCTTC

D: TRBD2
size: .
V: TRBV5-4
J: TRBJ2-1
CDR3: CASSLGGRAYNEQFF
DNA: TGTGCCAGCAGCTTGGGCGGGAGGGCCTACAATGAGCAGTTCTTC

D: TRBD1
size: .
V: TRBV5-4
J: TRBJ2-5
CDR3: CASTRDRAGQETQYF
DNA: TGTGCCAGCACCAGGGACAGGGCTGGGCAAGAGACCCAGTACTTC

D: .
size: .
V: TRBV5-6
J: TRBJ1-6
CDR3: CASSLVAAGSPLHF
DNA: TGTGCCAGCAGCTTGGTGGCGGCTGGTTCACCCCTCCACTTT

D: TRBD1
size: few
V: TRBV28
J: TRBJ1-5
CDR3: CASRGQGVQPQHF
DNA: TGTGCCAGCAGGGGACAGGGTGTTCAGCCCCAGCATTTT

D: TRBD2
size: .
V: TRBV5-4
J: TRBJ2-1
CDR3: CASSLEAGGHNEQFF
DNA: TGTGCCAGCAGCTTGGAAGCGGGGGGGCACAATGAGCAGTTCTTC

D: .
size: .
V: TRBV6-5
J: TRBJ1-1
CDR3: CASRSRDEAFF
DNA: TGTGCCAGCAGGAGCCGGGACGAAGCTTTCTTT

D: TRBD2
size: .
V: TRBV19
J: TRBJ2-2
CDR3: CASSRLAGGVVYTGELFF
DNA: TGTGCCAGTAGTCGACTAGCGGGAGGGGTCGTTTACACCGGGGAGCTGTTTTTT

D: TRBD1
size: .
V: TRBV4-1
J: TRBJ1-5
CDR3: CASSHEGTVGQPQHF
DNA: TGCGCCAGCAGCCACGAAGGGACAGTGGGTCAGCCCCAGCATTTT

D: .
size: .
V: TRBV5-4
J: TRBJ1-1
CDR3: CASSLGQKNTEAFF
DNA: TGTGCCAGCAGCTTGGGGCAGAAGAACACTGAAGCTTTCTTT

D: .
size: .
V: TRBV5-1
J: TRBJ1-2
CDR3: CASSPAVSRGYGYTF
DNA: TGCGCCAGCAGCCCTGCGGTCAGCCGGGGCTATGGCTACACCTTC

D: .
size: .
V: TRBV5-1
J: TRBJ1-6
CDR3: CASSTTATSYNSPLHF
DNA: TGCGCCAGCAGCACGACAGCTACCTCCTATAATTCACCCCTCCACTTT

D: .
size: .
V: TRBV6-6
J: TRBJ2-7
CDR3: CASTSGGYEQYF
DNA: TGTGCCAGCACCTCTGGCGGCTACGAGCAGTACTTC

D: TRBD2
size: .
V: TRBV5-1
J: TRBJ2-1
CDR3: CATRLIRTSGLVGEQFF
DNA: TGCGCCACCAGACTTATCCGGACTAGCGGGTTGGTCGGGGAGCAGTTCTTC

D: TRBD1
size: once
V: TRBV18
J: TRBJ2-7
CDR3: CASSPPGQGSYEQYF
DNA: TGTGCCAGCTCACCACCGGGACAGGGAAGCTACGAGCAGTACTTC

D: .
size: .
V: TRBV28
J: TRBJ1-6
CDR3: CASSLSRSSYNSPLHF
DNA: TGTGCCAGCAGTTTATCTCGAAGCTCCTATAATTCACCCCTCCACTTT

D: .
size: .
V: TRBV7-3
J: TRBJ2-1
CDR3: CASSRYNEQFF
DNA: TGTGCCAGCAGCCGCTACAATGAGCAGTTCTTC

D: .
size: .
V: TRBV20-1
J: TRBJ2-1
CDR3: CSASQGGEQFF
DNA: TGCAGTGCTAGCCAGGGCGGCGAGCAGTTCTTC

D: TRBD1
size: .
V: TRBV28
J: TRBJ1-5
CDR3: CAIKGAGGSNNQPQHF
DNA: TGTGCCATAAAGGGGGCAGGGGGATCGAACAATCAGCCCCAGCATTTT

D: .
size: .
V: TRBV7-9
J: TRBJ1-6
CDR3: CASSFGLREYYNSPLHF
DNA: TGTGCCAGCAGCTTCGGTCTCAGGGAATACTATAATTCACCCCTCCACTTT

D: .
size: once
V: TRBV30
J: TRBJ2-2
CDR3: CAWSPGVGGELFF
DNA: TGTGCCTGGAGTCCCGGCGTAGGGGGGGAGCTGTTTTTT

D: .
size: .
V: TRBV27
J: TRBJ1-4
CDR3: CASSLFGGGEKLFF
DNA: TGTGCCAGCAGTTTATTCGGGGGGGGTGAAAAACTGTTTTTT

D: TRBD1
size: .
V: TRBV2
J: TRBJ1-6
CDR3: CASSEGSTGNNSPLHF
DNA: TGTGCCAGCAGTGAAGGATCGACAGGGAATAATTCACCCCTCCACTTT